This TCR beta chain was profiled in a study of cytomegalovirus exposure and HLA in healthy donors. About the research overall: The use of the same platform for the 120 or so validation repertoires and the 550 to 700 first-cohort repertoires was reported by a later analysis. Findings and caveats of the study: First-cohort TCR clusters tended to co-occur in the 120 or so validation repertoires, a later analysis found. High specificity and sensitivity for cytomegalovirus status were reported for the classifier.

The study drew the donors from its approximately 120-subject validation cohort, separate from the roughly 710-subject first cohort. In regard to this clone: Its antigen is unidentified.

The repertoire was sequenced with immunoSEQ multiplex PCR; TCRdb's copy has only in-frame clones and lacks some. The sample comprises some 170,000 clones, 80% to 85% of which are singletons, and roughly a tenth rests with the top ten. Sequencing was done on a sample of PBMCs. This sequence originates from a man aged 25 to 40 in good health and CMV-seropositive.

The CDR3, as DNA: TGTGCCAGCAGACCCCAGGGGGCGGGGGACTACGAGCAGTACTTC. It specifies CASRPQGAGDYEQYF. The genes are TRBV27 and TRBJ2-7, with D possibly matching TRBD1 (8 bases). Germline V lookup: CDR1 MNHEY, CDR2 SMNVEV (reference sequence). Trimming stripped 6 bases from V and 3 bases from J, with 18 bases between. CDR3 size: 15 residues.